This TCR beta chain was documented in a study of blood T cell repertoires in COVID-19. Study in general: Samples representing acute and convalescent COVID-19 were sourced from the United States, Italy and Spain. PBMCs, B-cell-depleted T cells, or T cells were the source of the cDNA or gDNA that made up the material.

Source study methods: Reference gene primer amplification yielded estimated nucleated cell counts. Measured with immunoSEQ multiplex PCR; TCRdb has only the in-frame clones, and not every one. Clone size and V and J calls were adopted from that table, with D and trimming inferred from the DNA. The sample includes 350,000 to 400,000 clones, roughly nine tenths seen only once; the top ten take under 4%. With V trimmed by 2 bases and J by 9 bases, 7 bases remained unmatched. The CDR3 runs to 14 residues. Per the germline V gene, CDR1 is SGHDT and CDR2 is YYEEEE. Followed over time, Seattle patients had been enrolled while infection was active.

The sequence derives from a woman between 25 and 40 years old with COVID-19, enrolled during active disease. The V gene is TRBV5-6, the J gene TRBJ2-1, with 8 bases that match TRBD2. The sequenced material came from peripheral blood. The CDR3 reads CASSFGGRSAEQFF. CDR3 coding DNA: TGTGCCAGCAGCTTTGGCGGGAGGTCGGCTGAGCAGTTCTTC. Full variable domain (remainder filled in from reference TRBV5-6 and TRBJ2-1): DAGVTQSPTHLIKTRGQQVTLRCSPKSGHDTVSWYQQALGQGPQFIFQYYEEEERQRGNFPDRFSGHQFPNYSSELNVNALLLGDSALYLCASSFGGRSAEQFFGPGTRLTVL.